The 30 T cell receptor beta chains presented below share a single source sample, sequenced in a study of cytomegalovirus exposure and HLA in healthy donors. PCR employed 60 Vbeta and 13 Jbeta primers. Using immunoSEQ multiplex PCR, the repertoire was profiled, and TCRdb retains in-frame clones only, with some absent. The table shows roughly 160,000 clones, with 75% to 85% occurring only once. Sequencing input: PBMCs. The receptor set was obtained from a man aged 25-40 years in good health and CMV-seronegative.

This clone appeared once. CDR3 nucleotide sequence: TGTGCCAGTAGTATGGACAGGGAAAGCAATGAGCAGTTCTTC. Translated, it gives CASSMDRESNEQFF. The V call is TRBV19, the J call TRBJ2-1; 8 nucleotides match TRBD1. This CDR3 contains 14 residues. J lost 6 bases, V lost 3 bases, and 4 bases had no gene match. CDR1 and CDR2 (germline): LNHDA, SQIVND (reference sequence).

This sequence joins TRBV28 and TRBJ1-2; 8 bases line up with TRBD1. The CDR3 loop spans 16 amino acids. From germline, CDR1 is MDHEN and CDR2 SYDVKM. J was trimmed by 4 bases and V by 8 bases; bases with no gene match: 15. CDR3 residues: CASVSLVGTGVYGYTF. In nucleotides, the CDR3 is TGTGCCAGCGTTTCCTTAGTGGGGACAGGAGTCTATGGCTACACCTTC.

This chain connects TRBV18 to TRBJ2-7; 7 bases match TRBD1. The trim removed 2 bases at V and 3 bases at J, leaving 1 base unmatched. The V gene's germline CDR1 is KGHSH and CDR2 LQKENI. The CDR3 covers 13 residues. CDR3 bases: TGTGCCAGCTCACCAGACAGGGACTACGAGCAGTACTTC. It yields the protein CASSPDRDYEQYF.

V and J are TRBV29-1 and TRBJ1-5, with 9 nucleotides matching TRBD1. There are 13 residues in the CDR3. V trimming: 6 bases; J trimming: 4 bases; junction bases outside the gene matches: 4. Germline V gene data show CDR1 as SQVTM and CDR2 as ANQGSEA. The CDR3 nucleotides read TGCAGCGTACGGACAGGGGTGAATCAGCCCCAGCATTTT. Amino acid sequence: CSVRTGVNQPQHF.

V gene TRBV27 combines with J gene TRBJ2-3; 12 nucleotides align to TRBD2. The CDR3 is made up of 18 amino acids. Germline lookup yields CDR1 MNHEY and CDR2 SMNVEV (reference sequence). The V segment lost 4 bases and the J segment 5 bases; nucleotides outside the gene matches: 13. CDR3 DNA: TGTGCCAGCAGTTATACTAGCGGGGGGCCCCCTAGGCGAGATACGCAGTATTTT. Amino acids: CASSYTSGGPPRRDTQYF.

The rearrangement uses TRBV11-3 and TRBJ2-5; 10 bases agree with TRBD2. Looked up from germline, CDR1 is SGHNT and CDR2 is YENEEA. Losses at the gene ends were 5 bases for V and 2 bases for J; bases not matched to a gene: 5. The CDR3 runs 15 residues. The CDR3 reads CASSRGTSEQETQYF. The DNA of the CDR3 is TGTGCCAGCAGCCGAGGGACTAGCGAACAAGAGACCCAGTACTTC.

This chain uses TRBV29-1 with TRBJ2-1; no reliable D call. V lost 3 bases to trimming and J lost 4 bases, with 4 bases between them. This CDR3 has 11 amino acids. Per the germline V gene, CDR1 is SQVTM and CDR2 is ANQGSEA. The CDR3 DNA sequence: TGCAGCGTTGATCGGTACAATGAGCAGTTCTTC. Protein: CSVDRYNEQFF.

This chain links TRBV5-8 with TRBJ2-7; 9 bases match TRBD1. Germline V gene lookup returns CDR1 SGHTS and CDR2 YDEGEE. The CDR3 totals 15 residues. V lost 0 bases and J lost 2; bases outside the gene matches: 3. In DNA, the CDR3 is TGTGCCAGCAGCTTGGCGGGGACAGGGCCCTACGAGCAGTACTTC. Translating it yields CASSLAGTGPYEQYF.

The V call is TRBV28, the J call TRBJ1-5; tentative D call: TRBD1 (5 bases). The CDR3 loop spans 13 amino acids. Germline V gene lookup returns CDR1 MDHEN and CDR2 SYDVKM. V was pared by 5 bases and J by 2 bases, with 7 bases between. CDR3 in amino acids: CASSGGGNQPQHF. The CDR3 region has the DNA TGTGCCAGCAGTGGGGGGGGCAATCAGCCCCAGCATTTT.

The CDR3 loop is CASRAASGTGYEQYF. The DNA for the CDR3 is TGTGCCAGCAGGGCAGCGTCGGGGACTGGCTACGAGCAGTACTTC. The genes are TRBV28 and TRBJ2-7, with D maybe TRBD2 (6 bases). The CDR3 has 15 amino acids. V shed 6 bases and J shed 3 bases, with 18 bases lying between them. Germline V gene sequence: CDR1 MDHEN, CDR2 SYDVKM.

The chain has TRBV6-6 and TRBJ2-2, with D perhaps matching TRBD2 (6 bases). Germline V CDR1 and CDR2: MNHNY, SVGAGI (reference sequence). CDR3 length: 15 amino acids. Deletions cut 2 bases from V and 1 base from J, with 8 bases between. The CDR3 DNA follows: TGTGCCAGCAGTTACGTGGGGGGGAACACCGGGGAGCTGTTTTTT. Translating it yields CASSYVGGNTGELFF.

This rearrangement joins TRBV30 to TRBJ1-6; possibly TRBD1 for D (6 bases). V dropped 3 bases and J dropped 7 bases, with 16 bases sitting between them. Per germline, CDR1 GTSNPN and CDR2 SVGIG (reference sequence). This CDR3 contains 15 residues. CDR3 bases: TGTGCCTGGAGCCCCCCTCAGAGGGGGAATTCACCCCTCCACTTT. It translates to CAWSPPQRGNSPLHF.

In its sample, this clone was seen a few times. The gene calls are TRBV7-3 and TRBJ2-7, with unresolved D. This CDR3 spans 12 amino acids. Trimming shortened V by 2 bases and J by 3 bases, and 5 bases separated the two germline ends. Germline CDR1 SGHTA, CDR2 FQGTGA. The chain's CDR3 is CASSLVDYEQYF. DNA of the CDR3: TGTGCCAGCAGCTTAGTAGACTACGAGCAGTACTTC.

The rearrangement uses TRBV27 and TRBJ2-2; a weak D match, TRBD2 (5 bases). CDR3 length: 15 residues. Trimming pared 2 bases from V and 6 bases from J, leaving 13 bases between. The germline CDR1 and CDR2 sequences are MNHEY and SMNVEV (reference sequence). CDR3 DNA sequence: TGTGCCAGCAGTTTAGGGGAATACGGGGCCGGGGAGCTGTTTTTT. This gives the protein CASSLGEYGAGELFF.

As concerns this clone: The same CDR3 can be traced to other DNA sequences in this sample. This chain uses TRBV7-9 with TRBJ2-7, with TRBD1 matching 8 bases. Germline CDR1 is SEHNR and CDR2 is FQNEAQ (reference sequence). The J segment lost 3 bases and the V segment lost 5 bases, leaving 6 bases of the junction unmatched. CDR3 length: 14 residues. The CDR3 region has the DNA TGTGCCAGCAGCCTTGGACAGGGAGTCTACGAGCAGTACTTC. Residues: CASSLGQGVYEQYF.

V and J are TRBV4-1 and TRBJ1-1, with a weak D call TRBD1 (6 bases). The germline V gene encodes CDR1 MGHRA and CDR2 YSYEKL. The V gene lost 4 bases and the J gene lost 0 bases, with 12 bases spanning the gap. The CDR3 sequence is 15 residues long. The CDR3 sequence is CASSRFYRVNTEAFF. DNA of the CDR3: TGCGCCAGCAGCCGATTTTACAGGGTGAACACTGAAGCTTTCTTT.

The CDR3 DNA reads as TGTGCCAGCGCCAACTTCTTAGGGGTCTACGAGCAGTACTTC. Its translation is CASANFLGVYEQYF. This chain links TRBV27 with TRBJ2-7; possible D gene TRBD1, 5 bases. CDR1 is MNHEY, CDR2 SMNVEV, per germline (reference sequence). This CDR3 comprises 14 residues. Trimming took off 8 bases at V and 3 bases at J, with 17 bases between the two ends.

The rearrangement joins TRBV5-1 to TRBJ1-1, with D possibly being TRBD1 (6 bases). The CDR3 covers 15 residues. Germline values: CDR1 SGHRS, CDR2 YFSETQ. Trimming removed 2 bases from V and 1 base from J, with 12 bases in between. As DNA, the CDR3 is TGCGCCAGCAGCTTAACGGGACAAGCGAACACTGAAGCTTTCTTT. Protein product: CASSLTGQANTEAFF. Full variable domain (rest looked up from reference TRBV5-1 and TRBJ1-1): KAGVTQTPRYLIKTRGQQVTLSCSPISGHRSVSWYQQTPGQGLQFLFEYFSETQRNKGNFPGRFSGRQFSNSRSEMNVSTLELGDSALYLCASSLTGQANTEAFFGQGTRLTVV.

The V and J genes are TRBV4-1 and TRBJ2-3, with D possibly being TRBD2 (6 bases). V was clipped by 0 bases and J by 4 bases, with 8 bases between them. The germline V gene encodes CDR1 MGHRA and CDR2 YSYEKL. The CDR3 is made up of 14 amino acids. In nucleotides, the CDR3 is TGCGCCAGCAGCCAAGAGGTAGCGGCAGATACGCAGTATTTT. It encodes CASSQEVAADTQYF.

This sequence joins TRBV7-3 and TRBJ2-3; possibly TRBD2 for D (6 bases). The CDR3 sequence is 14 residues long. Trimming removed 10 bases at V and 4 bases at J, with 18 bases between. Germline V gene sequence: CDR1 SGHTA, CDR2 FQGTGA. The DNA for the CDR3 is TGTGCCACCCGTAGCGGAAGCTCGGCAGATACGCAGTATTTT. Translated, it gives CATRSGSSADTQYF.

The V call is TRBV30, the J call TRBJ1-1; D ambiguous. CDR3 length: 15 residues. Trimming stripped 4 bases from V and 3 bases from J, with 18 bases between. The V gene's germline CDR1 is GTSNPN and CDR2 SVGIG (reference sequence). The chain's CDR3 is CAWKVGGALDTEAFF. The DNA of the CDR3 is TGTGCCTGGAAGGTCGGCGGCGCTCTGGACACTGAAGCTTTCTTT.

The J gene is TRBJ1-1, the V gene TRBV7-6; tentative D call: TRBD1 (5 bases). This CDR3 is built from 15 residues. Germline-derived CDR1 and CDR2 are SGHVS and FNYEAQ. Trimming took off 1 base at V and 7 bases at J, with 16 bases between the two ends. In DNA form, the CDR3 reads TGTGCCAGCAGCTTAGGGGTGGGGCACATGGTTGAAGCTTTCTTT. Amino acids: CASSLGVGHMVEAFF.

This sequence joins TRBV9 and TRBJ2-7, with D possibly TRBD1 on 5 matching bases. Germline V lookup: CDR1 SGDLS, CDR2 YYNGEE. The CDR3 is made up of 15 amino acids. V lost 0 bases and J lost 5, with 15 bases in between. The CDR3 DNA sequence: TGTGCCAGCAGCGTAGCTATTAGGGGTCTCGACGAGCAGTACTTC. It encodes CASSVAIRGLDEQYF.

The J gene is TRBJ1-4, the V gene TRBV6-1; the match to TRBD1 covers 7 bases. Germline lookup yields CDR1 MNHNS and CDR2 SASEGT. The V segment lost 8 bases and the J segment 10 bases; nucleotides outside the gene matches: 10. CDR3 length equals 13 residues. CDR3 coding DNA: TGTGCCAGCCGGGACAGTCTGTTCGGAAAACTGTTTTTT. Translating it yields CASRDSLFGKLFF.

As regards this clone: One junction end disagrees with the germline gene, perhaps due to a read error. This specimen includes other DNA sequences encoding the same CDR3. The chain recombines TRBV27 with TRBJ2-2; D ambiguous. The CDR3 runs to 13 residues. Germline V lookup: CDR1 MNHEY, CDR2 SMNVEV (reference sequence). As DNA, the CDR3 is TGCGCCAGCAGTTCCACGAACACCGGGGAGCTGTTTTTT. The encoded protein is CASSSTNTGELFF.

V gene TRBV18 combines with J gene TRBJ2-5; the D is unclear. CDR1 and CDR2 (germline): KGHSH, LQKENI. This CDR3 region has 14 residues. The V end lost 0 bases, the J end lost 5 bases, and 10 bases lay between the germline ends. The CDR3 nucleotides read TGTGCCAGCTCACCACCCGAGGCCTGGGAGACCCAGTACTTC. This encodes CASSPPEAWETQYF.

The V call is TRBV27, the J call TRBJ2-7, with D possibly matching TRBD2 (6 bases). The DNA end is more similar to TRBJ2-6, so the J call may be wrong. Per germline, CDR1 MNHEY and CDR2 SMNVEV (reference sequence). This CDR3 is built from 16 residues. CDR3 sequence (DNA): TGTGCCAGCAGTTTCTATAGCGGTTCTGGGGCCAACGTCCTGACTTTC. Its protein product is CASSFYSGSGANVLTF.

This clone has only a few counts. This sequence joins TRBV4-2 and TRBJ1-4; 8 nucleotides match TRBD1. The V gene end was trimmed by 2 bases and the J gene end by 7 bases; junction bases not matched to a gene: 6. The CDR3 is 15 residues long. In germline, CDR1 is LGHNA, CDR2 YNFKEQ. Here the CDR3 reads CASSQPTGAVEKLFF. The CDR3 DNA follows: TGTGCCAGCAGCCAACCGACAGGGGCCGTTGAAAAACTGTTTTTT.

The rearrangement links TRBV5-6 to TRBJ2-1; 11 nucleotides match TRBD2. The CDR3 runs to 19 residues. Trimming took 0 bases from V and 4 from J; bases not matched to a gene: 12. CDR1 and CDR2 from the germline V gene are SGHDT and YYEEEE. For the CDR3, the DNA is TGTGCCAGCAGCTTGGCCGGTTGGCTAGCGGGGGGCAGGTACAATGAGCAGTTCTTC. This translates into CASSLAGWLAGGRYNEQFF.

This clone has just one count. The rearrangement joins TRBV18 to TRBJ2-1; 8 positions match TRBD1. In germline, CDR1 is KGHSH, CDR2 LQKENI. V lost 6 bases and J lost 2; bases outside the gene matches: 6. This CDR3 spans 15 amino acids. CDR3 in amino acids: CASSRPGQAYNEQFF. The CDR3 DNA sequence: TGTGCCAGCTCGCGGCCGGGACAGGCCTACAATGAGCAGTTCTTC.